These T cell receptor beta chains were read from a single sample in a study of prognosis after radiotherapy for stage I lung cancer. TCRdb called the multiplex PCR reads again in MiXCR, with one record for every CDR3 protein. The table shows approximately 25,000 distinct CDR3 sequences, with roughly 40% occurring only once. This specimen consisted of PBMCs, obtained before or after stereotactic body radiation therapy (not recorded which). Receptor source: a donor over 45 with non-small cell lung cancer. The CDR3 runs from the conserved cysteine through the conserved F or W. D genes are given only for firm matches. Not all rows give a size; the values are once, few, many and, for expanded clones, a class.

>.|TRBJ2-1|TRBV7-3|TRBD2
TGTGCCAGCAGCCGATTGGGACTACTACCATACAATGAGCAGTTCTTC
CASSRLGLLPYNEQFF
>.|TRBJ2-7|TRBV6-5|TRBD2
TGTGCCAGCAGTTTATTAGCGGGCGCCACCCTGGAGCAGTACTTC
CASSLLAGATLEQYF
>many|TRBJ2-7|TRBV20-1|TRBD1
TGCAGTGCTAGCCCCGGGACAGGCGTCTACGAGCAGTACTTC
CSASPGTGVYEQYF
>once|TRBJ2-7|TRBV20-1|TRBD2
TGCAGTGCTAGTGCCGTGGCTGCGGGAGTTAACTACGGGCAGTACTTC
CSASAVAAGVNYGQYF
>many|TRBJ2-7|TRBV11-3|.
TGTGCCAGCAGCTCTGTACATGGTTACGAGCAGTACTTC
CASSSVHGYEQYF
>.|TRBJ2-2|TRBV30|TRBD2
TGTGCCTGGAGTCAGCTGGGACTAGAGGCCGGGGAGCTGTTTTTT
CAWSQLGLEAGELFF
>once|TRBJ1-2|TRBV30|.
TGTGCCTGGAGTGGGTCCAGTGGACTACTAGGTGTCTACACCTTC
CAWSGSSGLLGVYTF
>many|TRBJ2-1|TRBV10-3|.
TGTGCCATCAGTGAACTAGACTACAATGAGCAGTTCTTC
CAISELDYNEQFF
>.|TRBJ2-6|TRBV27|.
TGTGCCAGCAGTTTAGTAGGTGGGGCCAACGTCCTGACTTTC
CASSLVGGANVLTF
>.|TRBJ1-1|TRBV7-2|.
TGTGCCAGCAGCTTAGAGAACAGGGTTGTTCCCCCTGAAGCTTTCTTT
CASSLENRVVPPEAFF
>few|TRBJ1-5|TRBV12-3/TRBV12-4|.
TGTGCCAGCAGTTTAGCCAATCAGCCCCAGCATTTT
CASSLANQPQHF
>.|TRBJ1-3|TRBV6-1|.
TGTGCCAGCAGTGACGGGGCAGGGGTGGGAGGAAACACCATATATTTT
CASSDGAGVGGNTIYF
>many|TRBJ2-3|TRBV13|.
TGTGCCAGCAGCGACCGACAGAGCACAGATACGCAGTATTTT
CASSDRQSTDTQYF
>many|TRBJ1-6|TRBV3-1|.
TGTGCCAGCAGCCAGGGGGAGGTCCGTTCACCCCTCCACTTT
CASSQGEVRSPLHF
>medium-sized|TRBJ2-2|TRBV6-5|.
TGTGCCAGCAGTTTGGGTTGGCATTTCGCCGGGGAGCTGTTTTTT
CASSLGWHFAGELFF
>.|TRBJ2-2|TRBV6-1|.
TGTGCCAGCAGTGCCTTGGGGGAGTGCCTCACCGGGGAGCTCTTTTTT
CASSALGECLTGELFF
>.|TRBJ2-7|TRBV7-2|.
TGTGCCAGCAGCTTATGGCGGTATGGCTACGAGCAGTACTTC
CASSLWRYGYEQYF
>many|TRBJ2-3|TRBV6-1|.
TGTGCCAGCAACCCCGGAGGTACAGATACGCAGTATTTT
CASNPGGTDTQYF
>once|TRBJ2-7|TRBV27|.
TGTGCCAGCAGGAAGGCCCTTTGGTACTGGCAGTACTTC
CASRKALWYWQYF
>once|TRBJ2-7|TRBV11-2|TRBD1
TGTGCCAGCAGCTTAGGGGACAGGGATTACGAGCAGTACTTC
CASSLGDRDYEQYF
>many|TRBJ2-1|TRBV14|.
TGTGCCAGCAGCCAACTCGTACTAGGGATACAGTTCTTC
CASSQLVLGIQFF
>.|TRBJ1-4|TRBV5-1|TRBD1
TGCGCCAGCAGCTTCCAGGGGGAGGCTAATGAAAAACTGTTTTTT
CASSFQGEANEKLFF
>medium-sized|TRBJ1-2|TRBV30|.
TGTGCCTGGAGTGCTGGGCCGCCAGGCTACACCTTC
CAWSAGPPGYTF
>.|TRBJ2-1|TRBV19|.
TGTGCCAGTAGCCCACTTAGCTCCTACAATGAGCAGTTCTTC
CASSPLSSYNEQFF
>many|TRBJ1-5|TRBV28|.
TGTGCCAGCAGGAGACAGAATCAGCCCCAGCATTTT
CASRRQNQPQHF
>.|TRBJ1-5|TRBV6-1|.
TGTGCCAGCAGCCCCCCGGGGGTCGATCATCCCCAGCATTTT
CASSPPGVDHPQHF
>medium-sized|TRBJ2-1|TRBV11-3|.
TGTGCCAGCAGCTGGAGACAAACGACCTACAATGAGCAGTTCTTC
CASSWRQTTYNEQFF
>many|TRBJ2-5|TRBV11-1|.
TGTGCCAGCAGCTTAGGGCTAGTAGGCCAAGAGACCCAGTACTTC
CASSLGLVGQETQYF
>.|TRBJ2-5|TRBV11-3|.
TGTGCCGGGGGGTATGGAGAGACCCAGTACTTC
CAGGYGETQYF
>.|TRBJ1-5|TRBV28|TRBD1
TGTGCCAGCGTTACAGGGGGCGGGTTAAATCACCCCCAGCATTTT
CASVTGGGLNHPQHF
>many|TRBJ2-3|TRBV20-1|.
TGCAGTGCTAGCCCAGGAGGGACAGATACGCAGTATTTT
CSASPGGTDTQYF
>.|TRBJ1-5|TRBV12-3/TRBV12-4|.
TGTGCCAGCAGCCCCGTAGTCGACAATCAGCCCCAGCATTTT
CASSPVVDNQPQHF
>many|TRBJ2-3|TRBV12-3/TRBV12-4|.
TGTGCCAGCAGTTTAGGAAGACCCCCCACAGATACGCAGTATTTT
CASSLGRPPTDTQYF
>.|TRBJ1-5|TRBV6-4|.
TGTTCCGGCATCGGGGGGGCAGATCAATCAGCCCCAGCATTT
CSGIGGADQSAPAF
>many|TRBJ1-1|TRBV11-2|.
TGTGCCAGCAGCAGGACCGAGAACACTGAAGCTTTCTTT
CASSRTENTEAFF
>many|TRBJ2-2|TRBV2|TRBD1
TGTGCCAGCAGGCCGGGACAGGGGGGAAGGGGCACCGGGGAGCTGTTTTTT
CASRPGQGGRGTGELFF
>few|TRBJ2-3|TRBV11-2|.
TGTGCCAGCAGCTCCACCCATATGGAAAGCACAGATACGCAGTATTTT
CASSSTHMESTDTQYF
>few|TRBJ1-1|TRBV5-1|.
TGCGCCAGCAGCTTTTCGGGGCGTACTGAAGCTTTCTTT
CASSFSGRTEAFF
>many|TRBJ2-7|TRBV10-2|TRBD2
TGCGCCAGCACTCCGACTAGCGTCATTTACGAGCAGTACTTC
CASTPTSVIYEQYF
>.|TRBJ2-7|TRBV6-2/TRBV6-3|TRBD2
TGTGCCAGTAGATTAAGCGGGATACCCTCCGACGAGCATTACTTC
CASRLSGIPSDEHYF
>.|TRBJ2-1|TRBV7-9|TRBD1
TGTGCCAGCAGCTTAGAAGCCGACAGGGCGAAGTTCTTC
CASSLEADRAKFF
>.|TRBJ2-7|TRBV7-2|.
TGTGCCAGCAGCCTCAGACCTTGGTCGAAGCAGTACTTC
CASSLRPWSKQYF
>many|TRBJ2-3|TRBV5-1|.
TGCGCCAGCAGCTTGCAGGGGCGGTCAGATACGCAGTATTTT
CASSLQGRSDTQYF
>.|TRBJ2-1|TRBV20-1|TRBD2
TGCAGTGCTATTGGGTTAAGCGGGAGGGCGGGTGAGCAGTTCTTC
CSAIGLSGRAGEQFF
>few|TRBJ1-1|TRBV19|.
TGTGCCAGTAGTATCGGAGGGGCGAGGACTGAAGCTTTCTTT
CASSIGGARTEAFF
>many|TRBJ1-1|TRBV24-1|.
TGTGCCACCAGGGGCACGGGGGTGCCTGAAGCTTTCTTT
CATRGTGVPEAFF
>.|TRBJ2-1|TRBV19|TRBD2
TGTGCCAGTAGTCATGGACTAGAGAAGTTCTTC
CASSHGLEKFF
>.|TRBJ2-5|TRBV27|TRBD1
TGTGCCAGCATCTCTAGGGGGCGCGGGGAGACCCAGTACTTC
CASISRGRGETQYF